This TCR beta chain was sequenced for a study of shared clonotypes between healthy human individuals. Germline V lookup: CDR1 SGHVS, CDR2 FQNEAQ. The CDR3 has 15 residues. V shed 0 bases and J shed 4 bases, with 13 bases lying between them. The study, taken as a whole, reports: Only blood underwent sampling, and tissue repertoires likely differ.

As for this clone: Its antigen is currently unknown.

Template for every sorted-subset replicate PCR totaled approximately 200 ng DNA, approximately 30,000 T cell genomes. TCRdb's table, derived via immunoSEQ multiplex PCR, lists solely in-frame clones and lacks some. Of over 700,000 clones in the sample, around 77% are singletons; the top ten hold less than 2%. This clonotype was obtained from a woman aged 25 to 39 in good health. Sequencing input: memory CD4+ T cells sorted from blood. Subset: CD45RA-negative fraction. The chain carries TRBV7-8 and TRBJ2-7; the D gene is possibly TRBD1 (6 bases). In DNA, the CDR3 is TGTGCCAGCAGCTTAGCCTCCGGACAGCAATACGAGCAGTACTTC. It codes for CASSLASGQQYEQYF.